The source of this T cell receptor beta chain is a study of PD-L1 blockade in urothelial cancer. Assay: immunoSEQ multiplex PCR; the TCRdb copy retains only in-frame clones and omits some. This table holds about 14,000 clones, 88% found once. This sequence originates from a man aged 65 to 79 with urothelial cancer. The specimen comprised PBMCs, sampled around atezolizumab (anti-PD-L1) treatment.

CDR3 bases: TGTGCCAGCAGCTTACTAGCGGGGATCTACGAGCAGTACTTC. The encoded protein is CASSLLAGIYEQYF. The chain combines TRBV7-9 with TRBJ2-7, with 9 nucleotides matching TRBD2. The V gene end was trimmed by 2 bases and the J gene end by 3 bases; junction bases not matched to a gene: 2. Germline V gene sequence: CDR1 SEHNR, CDR2 FQNEAQ (reference sequence). The CDR3 sequence is 14 residues long.